The following is a T cell receptor (beta chain) sequence with its context. Study members were between 18 and 89 years old and lived in over 20 US regions. The study assigned cohorts using participant-reported clinical history. These data belong to a study of blood T cell repertoires in COVID-19. For the study at large: Collection of acute and convalescent COVID-19 samples took place in the United States, Italy and Spain. T cells, B-cell-depleted T cells, or PBMCs supplied cDNA or gDNA.

Germline V gives CDR1 MDHEN, CDR2 SYDVKM. V lost 4 bases to trimming and J lost 12 bases, with 12 bases between them. The CDR3 consists of 11 residues. Clones were read by immunoSEQ multiplex PCR, and TCRdb kept only the in-frame ones, dropping some. Among under 300,000 clones listed, approximately 90% were seen once. Specimen: PBMCs or T cells enriched from blood (not recorded which). The sequence derives from a man aged 40-49 years who had recovered from COVID-19. The rearrangement links TRBV28 to TRBJ2-5, with D maybe TRBD2 (6 bases). The DNA of the CDR3 is TGTGCCAGCAGTTGGGCGGGGAAAAAGTACTTC. The encoded protein is CASSWAGKKYF.